The rows below give T cell receptor beta chains drawn from one sample of a study of shared clonotypes between healthy human individuals. Clones were sequenced by immunoSEQ multiplex PCR, and TCRdb holds only the in-frame ones, with some missing. Here the sample spans about 500,000 clones, more than 70% being singletons. Material: PBMCs. Receptor source: a woman aged 40 to 49 in good health. Some clones in this sample may be carry-over from other donors' samples. CDR3s include the opening cysteine and the closing phenylalanine or tryptophan. The D gene is left open where the match is weak. Where a row states a size, it is once, few, many or the class of an expanded clone; other rows omit it.

clone_size,v_call,d_call,j_call,cdr3_nt,cdr3_aa
.,TRBV27,.,TRBJ2-2,TGTGCCAGCAGTTTACAGCGGACGGTTATCACCGGGGAGCTGTTTTTT,CASSLQRTVITGELFF
.,TRBV5-1,TRBD1,TRBJ2-5,TGCGCCAGCAGCACCGGACAGGGCCAACAAGAGACCCAGTACTTC,CASSTGQGQQETQYF
.,TRBV5-6,.,TRBJ2-7,TGTGCCAGCAGCTCCGGGAAGTCCTACGAGCAGTACTTC,CASSSGKSYEQYF
.,TRBV19,TRBD1,TRBJ1-1,TGTGCCAGTAGTATAGTTGGGACAGGGGACGGATATGAAGCTTTCTTT,CASSIVGTGDGYEAFF
.,TRBV18,.,TRBJ2-1,TGTGCCAGCTCACCACTTAATGTTGAGCAGTTCTTC,CASSPLNVEQFF
.,TRBV19,.,TRBJ2-7,TGTGCCAGTAATCGTCCAGGGCACCGCTACGAGCAGTACTTC,CASNRPGHRYEQYF
.,TRBV5-1,.,TRBJ1-3,TGCGCCAGCAGTGAACAAAGTCGGAACACCATATATTTT,CASSEQSRNTIYF
.,TRBV18,TRBD1,TRBJ1-4,TGTGCCAGCTCACCGCGGGACAGCTTTAATGAAAAGCTGTTTTTC,CASSPRDSFNEKLFF
.,TRBV7-9,.,TRBJ2-3,TGTGCCAGCAGCCAGGATAAGCGAATCACAGATATGCAGTATTTT,CASSQDKRITDMQYF
.,TRBV13,.,TRBJ2-1,TGTGCCAGCAGATTCCGAACTCTTAGCTCCTACAATGAGCAGTTCTTC,CASRFRTLSSYNEQFF
.,TRBV2,.,TRBJ2-2,TGTGCCAGCACTCAAGGCAGCACCGGGGAGCTGTTTTTT,CASTQGSTGELFF
.,TRBV29-1,.,TRBJ2-7,TGCAGCGCCGCTCCCCTCAGGGGTAACTACGAGCAGTACTTC,CSAAPLRGNYEQYF
few,TRBV19,.,TRBJ1-5,TGTGCCAGTAGTATTAGTAGGGGGAGCAATCAGCCCCAGCATTTT,CASSISRGSNQPQHF
.,TRBV2,TRBD2,TRBJ2-1,TGTGCCAGCAGCCGAGGGGCTAGCGGGAGGGATTACAATGAGCAGTTCTTC,CASSRGASGRDYNEQFF
.,TRBV9,TRBD2,TRBJ2-2,TGTGCCAGCAGCGTCGGGAGGGCGCGGACCGGGGAGCTGTTTTTT,CASSVGRARTGELFF
.,TRBV14,.,TRBJ1-1,TGTGCCAGCAGCCAAGATCTCTCCGCGATTGGGACTGAAGCTTTCTTT,CASSQDLSAIGTEAFF
once,TRBV7-2,.,TRBJ2-7,TGTGCCAGCAGCTTAGACGGTAACTCCTACGAGCAGTACTTC,CASSLDGNSYEQYF
.,TRBV6-5,.,TRBJ2-3,TGTGCCAGCAGTTTAGACACGGCAGATACGCAGTATTTT,CASSLDTADTQYF
.,TRBV7-9,.,TRBJ2-7,TGTGCCAGCAGCTTAGAGGGCTTCTCCTACGAGCAGTACTTC,CASSLEGFSYEQYF
.,TRBV25-1,TRBD1,TRBJ2-7,TGTGCCAGCAGTGAATACTGGGACAGGGGAGAGCAGTACTTC,CASSEYWDRGEQYF
.,TRBV7-2,.,TRBJ1-2,TGTGCCAGCAACATTGGGGGCCATGGCTACACCTTC,CASNIGGHGYTF
many,TRBV28,TRBD1,TRBJ1-5,TGTGCCAGCAGTTCGGGACAGGGGGCGCGCCAGCCCCAGCATTTT,CASSSGQGARQPQHF
.,TRBV15,.,TRBJ1-4,TGTGCCACCAGCAGGGACCTTAATGAAAAACTGTTTTTT,CATSRDLNEKLFF
.,TRBV2,.,TRBJ2-7,TGTGCCAGCCGACTACAGGACTACGAGCAGTACTTC,CASRLQDYEQYF
.,TRBV18,.,TRBJ1-5,TGTGCCAGCTCACTATCGAAGGAAGGGTCCAATCAGCCCCAGCATTTT,CASSLSKEGSNQPQHF
few,TRBV5-4,.,TRBJ2-2,TGTGCCAGCAGCTCGATGGGGGAGCTGTTTTTT,CASSSMGELFF
.,TRBV4-1,.,TRBJ2-7,TGCGCCAGCAGCCAACCAGAAAACTACGAGCAGTACTTC,CASSQPENYEQYF
.,TRBV7-2,TRBD2,TRBJ2-1,TGTGCCAGCAGCTTAGTCCCCAGGACTAGCGGGATCAATGAGCAGTTCTTC,CASSLVPRTSGINEQFF
.,TRBV25-1,.,TRBJ1-1,TGTGCCAGCAGGACAGTTAACACTGAAGCTTTCTTT,CASRTVNTEAFF
.,TRBV9,.,TRBJ2-3,TGTGCCAGCAGCGACCGGGGTAGCGGAAGCACAGATACGCAGTATTTT,CASSDRGSGSTDTQYF
.,TRBV7-3,.,TRBJ2-7,TGTGCCAGCAGCTTAAACGGGGCGGGGAGCTCCTACGAGCAGTACTTC,CASSLNGAGSSYEQYF
.,TRBV5-1,TRBD2,TRBJ2-3,TGCGCCAGCAGACCCCTAGCGGACCTCACAGATACGCAGTATTTT,CASRPLADLTDTQYF
.,TRBV6-5,TRBD1,TRBJ1-4,TGTGCCAGCAGTTACTCGACAGGGGTAGGGGAAAAACTGTTTTTT,CASSYSTGVGEKLFF
many,TRBV4-3,.,TRBJ2-1,TGCGCCAGCAGCCAAGGACTTCCTGACTACAATGAGCAGTTCTTC,CASSQGLPDYNEQFF
.,TRBV28,TRBD2,TRBJ2-7,TGTGCCAGCAGTTATGGGGCTAGCGGTGCCTACGAGCAGTACTTC,CASSYGASGAYEQYF
.,TRBV27,TRBD1,TRBJ2-7,TGTGCCAGCAGTTCCACACGACAGGGGGGCACCTACGAGCAGTACTTC,CASSSTRQGGTYEQYF
few,TRBV15,.,TRBJ1-5,TGTGCCACCAGCCCTAACCCACGGTTGCTCCAGCATTTT,CATSPNPRLLQHF
.,TRBV19,.,TRBJ1-1,TGTGCCAGTACCACTCCAGGGCGTGGGAAAGCTTTCTTT,CASTTPGRGKAFF
once,TRBV7-2,.,TRBJ2-3,TGTGCCAGCAGCTGGGTGTCTTCGACAGATACGCAGTATTTT,CASSWVSSTDTQYF
few,TRBV7-8,TRBD1,TRBJ1-5,TGTGCCAGCAGCCTCCTCGGGACAGGCTTTGATTCTCAGCCCCAGCATTTT,CASSLLGTGFDSQPQHF
.,TRBV28,.,TRBJ2-1,TGTGCCAGCTGGGTTAGGGGGGGCAATGAGCAGTTCTTC,CASWVRGGNEQFF
.,TRBV6-5,.,TRBJ1-1,TGTGCCAGCAACTCCGGTGACACTGAAGCTTTCTTT,CASNSGDTEAFF
.,TRBV5-1,.,TRBJ2-1,TGCGCCAGCAGCTTGTTGGGATCCCACAATGAGCAGTTCTTC,CASSLLGSHNEQFF
.,TRBV6-5,.,TRBJ1-1,TGTGCCAGCACCTCCGGGGGGGCTTTCTTT,CASTSGGAFF
.,TRBV19,.,TRBJ1-5,TGTGCCAGTAGTATGGTCAGGGGTTACAATCAGCCCCAGCATTTT,CASSMVRGYNQPQHF
.,TRBV6-5,.,TRBJ1-5,TGTGCCAGCAGCCGCCGGGCCCCGGGGCCCCAGCATTTT,CASSRRAPGPQHF
.,TRBV7-8,TRBD1,TRBJ1-2,TGTGCCAGCAGCTTACTCTTAGAGGACAGGGAGCACTATGGCTACACCTTC,CASSLLLEDREHYGYTF
.,TRBV9,.,TRBJ1-1,TGTGCCAGCAGCGTAGAGGTGGGGGGATCCACTGAAGCTTTCTTT,CASSVEVGGSTEAFF
.,TRBV2,TRBD1,TRBJ1-2,TGTGCCAGCCTGGGACAGCCCTATGGCTACACCTTC,CASLGQPYGYTF
many,TRBV27,.,TRBJ2-7,TGTGCCAGCAGTTTATATCAGGGTTCCTACGAGCAGTACTTC,CASSLYQGSYEQYF
.,TRBV27,TRBD2,TRBJ2-7,TGTGCCAGCAGTCCTAGCGGTACCTACGAGCAGTACTTC,CASSPSGTYEQYF
.,TRBV14,TRBD1,TRBJ2-1,TGTGCCAGCAGGGACAGGGGCGACGATGAGCAGTTCTTC,CASRDRGDDEQFF
.,TRBV5-1,.,TRBJ1-5,TGCGCCAGCAGCTTGGAAGTGAGTCAGCCCCAGCATTTT,CASSLEVSQPQHF
.,TRBV5-1,TRBD1,TRBJ2-7,TGCGCCAGCAGTTCCGGGACAGGGGGCTACGAGCAGTACTTC,CASSSGTGGYEQYF
once,TRBV2,TRBD1,TRBJ1-1,TGTGCCAGCAGTGAAAGAGGGCAGGGGGAGTTCACTGAAGCTTTCTTT,CASSERGQGEFTEAFF
many,TRBV7-3,TRBD1,TRBJ1-2,TGTGCCAGCAGCGTCGGACAGGCTAGCTACACCTTC,CASSVGQASYTF
.,TRBV5-1,.,TRBJ2-3,TGCGCCAGCAGCTTGACAGGATCTAATCCAGATACGCAGTATTTT,CASSLTGSNPDTQYF
.,TRBV4-1,.,TRBJ1-2,TGCGCCAGCCGCAAGTCGGGGGCTGAGGGCTACACCTTC,CASRKSGAEGYTF
many,TRBV15,.,TRBJ2-5,TGTGCCACCAGCCCCAATGGTGTTCAAGAGACCCAGTACTTC,CATSPNGVQETQYF